Presented here are 10 T cell receptor beta chains from one specimen sequenced in a study of cytomegalovirus exposure and HLA in healthy donors. Use of 60 Vbeta and 13 Jbeta primers characterized the PCR. The data were produced by immunoSEQ multiplex PCR, yet TCRdb's version contains in-frame clones alone and is incomplete. Of approximately 91,000 clones listed, 81% were seen once; the top ten hold about a tenth. Input material: PBMCs. All receptors come from a human donor in good health.

This chain joins TRBV6-6 and TRBJ1-5; maybe TRBD1 (5 bases). Trimming took 6 bases from V and 4 from J, leaving 10 bases between them. The germline V gene encodes CDR1 MNHNY and CDR2 SVGAGI (reference sequence). The CDR3 totals 13 residues. The CDR3 reads CASRPRGNQPQHF. The CDR3 DNA follows: TGTGCCAGCAGACCCCGGGGGAATCAGCCCCAGCATTTT.

The chain couples TRBV15 to TRBJ2-4; TRBD1 matches at 7 bases. The CDR3 totals 19 residues. J lost 4 bases, V lost 0 bases, and 15 bases had no gene match. Germline V gene lookup returns CDR1 LNHNV and CDR2 YYDKDF (reference sequence). The CDR3 loop reads CATSREPQGLFGGKNIQYF. For the CDR3, the DNA is TGTGCCACCAGCAGAGAACCACAGGGGCTTTTTGGGGGTAAAAACATTCAGTACTTC.

The CDR3 region is CASSYGGFTDTQYF. The CDR3 DNA is TGTGCCAGCAGTTACGGGGGGTTTACAGATACGCAGTATTTT. V gene TRBV6-5 combines with J gene TRBJ2-3; maybe TRBD2 (6 bases). The CDR3 sequence is 14 residues long. The germline V gene encodes CDR1 MNHEY and CDR2 SVGAGI. V lost 2 bases to trimming and J lost 3 bases, with 9 bases between them.

Only a few counts were recorded for this clone. As DNA, the CDR3 is TGTGCCAGCAGCCAAATAGCGGGAGGGTACAATGAGCAGTTCTTC. Its protein product is CASSQIAGGYNEQFF. The chain couples TRBV11-3 to TRBJ2-1, with 11 positions matching TRBD2. After removal of 5 bases from V and 4 bases from J, the junction contained 4 bases not matched to a gene. The CDR3 loop spans 15 amino acids. CDR1 and CDR2 (germline): SGHNT, YENEEA.

This clone was counted a few times. The chain joins TRBV11-2 to TRBJ2-7; perhaps TRBD1 as D (5 bases). CDR3 length: 15 residues. The V end was cut by 1 base, the J end by 2 bases, with 12 bases between. Germline assignment: CDR1 SGHAT and CDR2 FQNNGV. CDR3 protein: CASSLAPGPTYEQYF. The CDR3 region has the DNA TGTGCCAGCAGCTTAGCGCCAGGGCCAACCTACGAGCAGTACTTC.

This clone was counted a few times. V and J are TRBV4-3 and TRBJ1-4; TRBD1 might be the D (5 bases). Trimming shortened V by 1 base and J by 5 bases, and 11 bases separated the two germline ends. The CDR3 runs 15 residues. Germline lookup yields CDR1 LGHNA and CDR2 YSLEER. The CDR3 sequence: CASSQVGGENEKLFF. The CDR3 nucleotides are TGCGCCAGCAGCCAAGTCGGGGGGGAAAATGAAAAACTGTTTTTT.

The rearrangement uses TRBV5-1 and TRBJ1-5; TRBD1 might be the D (5 bases). CDR1 and CDR2 (germline): SGHRS, YFSETQ. The CDR3 sequence is 14 residues long. V dropped 0 bases and J dropped 6 bases, with 10 bases sitting between them. CDR3 nucleotide sequence: TGCGCCAGCAGCTTGGCGGTGGGGGGTCAGCCCCAGCATTTT. Protein: CASSLAVGGQPQHF.

This chain uses TRBV6-1 with TRBJ2-3, with D perhaps TRBD2 (6 bases). V was shortened by 4 bases and J by 1 base, with 18 bases between the two germline ends. CDR3 size: 17 residues. Germline V gives CDR1 MNHNS, CDR2 SASEGT. CDR3 sequence: CASSAPAGRGRTDTQYF. CDR3 nucleotides: TGTGCCAGCAGTGCCCCCGCGGGGCGGGGACGCACAGATACGCAGTATTTT.

The chain recombines TRBV6-5 with TRBJ2-5, with D perhaps matching TRBD1 (5 bases). V lost 2 bases to trimming and J lost 1 base, with 5 bases between them. The CDR3 is 13 amino acids. From germline, CDR1 is MNHEY and CDR2 SVGAGI. CDR3: CASSYGAQETQYF. The CDR3 DNA sequence: TGTGCCAGCAGTTACGGGGCCCAAGAGACCCAGTACTTC.

V is TRBV4-2 and J is TRBJ1-1, with 8 bases matching TRBD1. CDR1 is LGHNA, CDR2 YNFKEQ, per germline. V trimming: 0 bases; J trimming: 4 bases; junction bases outside the gene matches: 7. The CDR3 has 16 amino acids. The CDR3: CASSQDLNRGSTEAFF. CDR3 nucleotides: TGTGCCAGCAGCCAAGATCTGAACAGGGGGAGCACTGAAGCTTTCTTT.